The 22 T cell receptor beta chains reported below all come from one sample, sequenced in a study of shared clonotypes between healthy human individuals. It was CD45RO-negative cells, positively selected for CCR7, that made up naive CD8 cells, with terminally differentiated effector memory CD45RA+ cells excluded. Some clones are missing from TCRdb's copy, which holds only in-frame ones; the method was immunoSEQ multiplex PCR. The sample contains over 2 million clones, 85% to 95% of which appear only once. Material: naive CD8+ T cells sorted from blood. These receptors came from a man between 18 and 29 years old in good health.

V and J are TRBV9 and TRBJ1-2; D gene ambiguous. Looked up from germline, CDR1 is SGDLS and CDR2 is YYNGEE. Trimming left V 0 bases short and J 1 base short, with 13 bases between. The CDR3 loop spans 16 amino acids. CDR3 sequence: CASSVGEGRFNYGYTF. In DNA, the CDR3 is TGTGCCAGCAGCGTAGGGGAGGGCAGATTTAACTATGGCTACACCTTC.

V and J are TRBV11-1 and TRBJ1-1; possible D gene TRBD1, 5 bases. V lost 5 bases, J lost 4 bases, and 17 bases lay in between. The germline CDR1 and CDR2 sequences are SGHAT and FQDESV (reference sequence). CDR3 size: 15 residues. For the CDR3, the DNA is TGTGCCAGCAGCCTTACACCTGACGGGGGCACTGAAGCTTTCTTT. This gives the protein CASSLTPDGGTEAFF. The whole variable domain, remainder taken from reference TRBV11-1 and TRBJ1-1, is EAEVAQSPRYKITEKSQAVAFWCDPISGHATLYWYRQILGQGPELLVQFQDESVVDDSQLPKDRFSAERLKGVDSTLKIQPAELGDSAMYLCASSLTPDGGTEAFFGQGTRLTVV.

About this clone itself: This specimen includes other DNA sequences encoding the same CDR3. V is TRBV19 and J is TRBJ2-7, with a possible D match to TRBD2 (5 bases). Trimming left V 3 bases short and J 0 bases short, with 6 bases between. Per the germline V gene, CDR1 is LNHDA and CDR2 is SQIVND (reference sequence). The CDR3 covers 13 residues. DNA for the CDR3: TGTGCCAGTAGTATTCGGGACTCCTACGAGCAGTACTTC. Translation: CASSIRDSYEQYF.

V gene TRBV28 combines with J gene TRBJ2-1; 8 nucleotides align to TRBD1. Trimming cost V 7 bases and J 4 bases; bases outside gene matches: 9. The CDR3 has 15 amino acids. The germline gives CDR1 MDHEN, CDR2 SYDVKM. CDR3 DNA sequence: TGTGCCAGCACCCCCGACAGGGGTGTATACAATGAGCAGTTCTTC. It encodes CASTPDRGVYNEQFF.

Concerning this clone: Distinct nucleotide sequences in the sample also encode this CDR3. The CDR3 coding sequence is TGCGCCAGCAGCCCCGGGGGGCTCGAGCAGTACTTC. It is translated as CASSPGGLEQYF. The V call is TRBV5-1, the J call TRBJ2-7; possible D gene TRBD2, 7 bases. The V end was cut by 4 bases, the J end by 6 bases, with 11 bases between. The germline gives CDR1 SGHRS, CDR2 YFSETQ. The CDR3 is made up of 12 amino acids.

This rearrangement joins TRBV30 to TRBJ2-5, with 9 bases aligning to TRBD2. In germline, CDR1 is GTSNPN, CDR2 SVGIG (reference sequence). J was trimmed by 5 bases and V by 3 bases; bases with no gene match: 7. This CDR3 has 14 amino acids. The CDR3 DNA follows: TGTGCCTGGAGCTGGACTAGCGACACGGAGACCCAGTACTTC. Amino acid sequence: CAWSWTSDTETQYF.

The gene calls are TRBV5-1 and TRBJ2-5; 10 bases map to TRBD1. CDR1 and CDR2 (germline): SGHRS, YFSETQ. This CDR3 has 15 residues. CDR3 in DNA: TGCGCAAGCCAATTGGGACAGGGGTACCAAGAGACCCAGTACTTC. Translated, it gives CASQLGQGYQETQYF.

As DNA, the CDR3 is TGTGCCAGCTCACCACCGGGAGGGCCTAATGAGCAGTTCTTC. Its translation: CASSPPGGPNEQFF. The chain recombines TRBV18 with TRBJ2-1, with 7 bases that match TRBD2. The CDR3 is made up of 14 amino acids. Germline V gives CDR1 KGHSH, CDR2 LQKENI. Trimming at V came to 0 bases and at J to 7 bases, leaving 3 bases not matched to a gene. The whole variable domain, remainder taken from reference TRBV18 and TRBJ2-1, is NAGVMQNPRHLVRRRGQEARLRCSPMKGHSHVYWYRQLPEEGLKFMVYLQKENIIDESGMPKERFSAEFPKEGPSILRIQQVVRGDSAAYFCASSPPGGPNEQFFGPGTRLTVL.

V usage is TRBV28 and J usage is TRBJ2-1; maybe TRBD1 (5 bases). The V and J ends lost 8 bases and 9 bases respectively, with 14 bases between them. The CDR3 is 12 amino acids. Per germline, CDR1 MDHEN and CDR2 SYDVKM. The CDR3 DNA reads TGTGCCAGCGGAAATGGACATGCTGAGCAGTTCTTC. Amino acids: CASGNGHAEQFF.

The chain combines TRBV28 with TRBJ2-7; TRBD2 matches at 7 bases. Germline loops: CDR1 MDHEN, CDR2 SYDVKM. J gave up 2 bases and V 5 bases, and 12 bases lay outside the gene matches. CDR3 size: 16 residues. Here the CDR3 reads CASSQWGGGPTYEQYF. In DNA, the CDR3 is TGTGCCAGCAGTCAATGGGGGGGAGGGCCTACCTACGAGCAGTACTTC.

The rearrangement uses TRBV5-4 and TRBJ2-5; no firm D call. The tail of the sequence fits TRBJ2-7 better, so the J call may be wrong. This CDR3 contains 13 residues. Germline lookup yields CDR1 SGHNT and CDR2 YYREEE (reference sequence). The CDR3, as DNA: TGTGCCAGCAGCTTGGGGCGGTCATACGAGCAGTACTTC. Residues: CASSLGRSYEQYF.

This clone came up once. This rearrangement joins TRBV15 to TRBJ1-2; D not certain. The CDR3 extends over 16 amino acids. The V gene's germline CDR1 is LNHNV and CDR2 YYDKDF (reference sequence). Deletions cut 0 bases from V and 3 bases from J, with 14 bases between. The CDR3 sequence: CATSRDHGEIYYGYTF. In nucleotides, the CDR3 is TGTGCCACCAGCAGAGATCATGGAGAAATCTACTATGGCTACACCTTC. The full variable domain, rest sourced from reference TRBV15 and TRBJ1-2, is DAMVIQNPRYQVTQFGKPVTLSCSQTLNHNVMYWYQQKSSQAPKLLFHYYDKDFNNEADTPDNFQSRRPNTSFCFLDIRSPGLGDTAMYLCATSRDHGEIYYGYTFGSGTRLTVV.

V is TRBV7-6 and J is TRBJ2-7; 10 nucleotides align to TRBD2. The germline V gene encodes CDR1 SGHVS and CDR2 FNYEAQ. The junction had 8 bases not matched to a gene; V was cut back by 1 base and J by 5 bases. CDR3 length: 16 residues. The CDR3 coding sequence is TGTGCCAGCAGCTTAGGGTCCGCTAGCGGGAGTCACGAGCAGTACTTC. It specifies CASSLGSASGSHEQYF.

This sequence joins TRBV27 and TRBJ1-1, with D maybe TRBD1 (5 bases). The CDR3 has 16 residues. V lost 5 bases and J lost 0, with 16 bases in between. In germline, CDR1 is MNHEY, CDR2 SMNVEV (reference sequence). CDR3: CASSRIGGIMNTEAFF. The CDR3, as DNA: TGTGCCAGCAGTCGTATCGGGGGGATAATGAACACTGAAGCTTTCTTT.

Comment on this clone: Other DNA sequences of this sample code for an identical CDR3. The chain couples TRBV29-1 to TRBJ2-7; D is perhaps TRBD1 or TRBD2 (5 bases each). Germline V gives CDR1 SQVTM, CDR2 ANQGSEA. The ends were cut back, 3 bases at V and 4 bases at J, with 10 bases in the middle. The CDR3 totals 12 residues. CDR3 in amino acids: CSVEGEGYEQYF. CDR3 coding DNA: TGCAGCGTTGAGGGTGAGGGGTACGAGCAGTACTTC.

The chain joins TRBV4-1 to TRBJ2-7; TRBD1 matches 9 bases. V gave up 4 bases and J gave up 5 bases; unmatched junction bases: 12. Germline loops: CDR1 MGHRA, CDR2 YSYEKL. The CDR3 extends over 16 amino acids. The CDR3 here is CASSRLTGTGPHEQYF. The CDR3 region has the DNA TGCGCCAGCAGCCGCCTTACCGGGACAGGGCCCCACGAGCAGTACTTC.

This chain uses TRBV29-1 with TRBJ2-7; 9 nucleotides match TRBD1. The CDR3 contains 13 residues. The germline CDR1 and CDR2 sequences are SQVTM and ANQGSEA. V was pared by 6 bases and J by 5 bases, with 8 bases of the junction left unmatched. CDR3: CSVNPGQGNEQYF. CDR3 nucleotide sequence: TGCAGCGTCAACCCGGGACAGGGTAACGAGCAGTACTTC.

Concerning this clone: The same CDR3 also results from other DNA sequences found in this sample. The gene calls are TRBV28 and TRBJ2-7; D call uncertain. Germline CDR1 reads MDHEN; CDR2 reads SYDVKM. The CDR3 totals 11 residues. Trimming took off 3 bases at V and 2 bases at J, with 2 bases between the two ends. CDR3 in amino acids: CASSFTYEQYF. The CDR3 nucleotides are TGTGCCAGCAGTTTTACCTACGAGCAGTACTTC. Drawing the rest from reference TRBV28 and TRBJ2-7, the complete variable domain is DVKVTQSSRYLVKRTGEKVFLECVQDMDHENMFWYRQDPGLGLRLIYFSYDVKMKEKGDIPEGYSVSREKKERFSLILESASTNQTSMYLCASSFTYEQYFGPGTRLTVT.

The rearrangement uses TRBV11-3 and TRBJ2-1, with D uncertain. Germline assignment: CDR1 SGHNT and CDR2 YENEEA. This CDR3 comprises 13 residues. The ends were cut back, 8 bases at V and 4 bases at J, with 12 bases in the middle. The CDR3 region has the DNA TGTGCCAGCTCCCTTCGCGATTACAATGAGCAGTTCTTC. Its translation: CASSLRDYNEQFF.

J is TRBJ2-2 and V is TRBV13, with 14 bases aligning to TRBD2. Germline CDR1 PRHDT, CDR2 FYEKMQ (reference sequence). The trim removed 5 bases at V and 7 bases at J, leaving 12 bases unmatched. The CDR3 extends over 18 amino acids. CDR3 residues: CASSPQGLAGVNGGELFF. CDR3 DNA: TGTGCCAGCAGCCCGCAGGGACTAGCGGGAGTTAATGGCGGGGAGCTGTTTTTT. Full variable domain (rest looked up from reference TRBV13 and TRBJ2-2): AAGVIQSPRHLIKEKRETATLKCYPIPRHDTVYWYQQGPGQDPQFLISFYEKMQSDKGSIPDRFSAQQFSDYHSELNMSSLELGDSALYFCASSPQGLAGVNGGELFFGEGSRLTVL.

This chain uses TRBV27 with TRBJ2-7; D may be TRBD1 (7 bases). The CDR3 extends over 15 amino acids. Between the trimmed V and J ends, which lost 0 bases and 2 bases, there was a span of 11 bases. Germline CDR1 reads MNHEY; CDR2 reads SMNVEV (reference sequence). The CDR3 protein is CASSLSPGGTYEQYF. DNA of the CDR3: TGTGCCAGCAGTTTATCGCCAGGGGGGACCTACGAGCAGTACTTC.

The genes are TRBV27 and TRBJ2-7; D is perhaps TRBD1 or TRBD2 (6 bases each). The CDR3 contains 13 residues. CDR1 is MNHEY, CDR2 SMNVEV, per germline (reference sequence). The V end was cut by 5 bases, the J end by 4 bases, with 12 bases between. CDR3 nucleotides: TGTGCCAGCAGTCCCGGGGGCCTTTACGAGCAGTACTTC. Translation gives CASSPGGLYEQYF.